The rows below give T cell receptor beta chains drawn from one sample of a study of control samples from healthy donors and cancer patients. TCRdb keeps only in-frame clones here, not all; method: immunoSEQ multiplex PCR. Of over 100,000 clones in the sample, around nine tenths were seen once. Sequenced material: blood. The receptors come from a man between 50 and 59 years old in good health. The CDR3 runs from the conserved cysteine through the conserved F or W. The D gene is left open where the match is weak. A row's size may be missing; if present it is once, few, many or a size class.

clone size | J gene | V gene | D gene | CDR3 DNA | CDR3 protein
. | TRBJ1-1 | TRBV30 | . | TGTGCCTGGAGGGAGGACAGTAACACTGAAGCTTTCTTT | CAWREDSNTEAFF
. | TRBJ2-2 | TRBV10-3 | . | TGTGCCATCAGAAGCTCACAGGGGAACACCGGGGAGCTGTTTTTT | CAIRSSQGNTGELFF
. | TRBJ1-1 | TRBV19 | . | TGTGCCAGTAGTATAGGCGGGGGTACTAACACTGAAGCTTTCTTT | CASSIGGGTNTEAFF
. | TRBJ1-5 | TRBV18 | . | TGTGCCAGCTCACCAGGGGAGAATCAGCCCCAGCATTTT | CASSPGENQPQHF
. | TRBJ2-5 | TRBV15 | . | TGTGCCACCAGCAGAGATTATTGGGGCAAAACGGCCCAGTACTTC | CATSRDYWGKTAQYF
. | TRBJ1-2 | TRBV6-6 | TRBD1 | TGTGCCAGCGGCCCACAGGGGTACTATGGCTACACCTTC | CASGPQGYYGYTF
. | TRBJ1-2 | TRBV6-6 | . | TGTGCCAGCAGCGATGAGGCGGCTTCAAACTATGGCTACACCTTC | CASSDEAASNYGYTF
. | TRBJ2-7 | TRBV18 | . | TGTGCCAGCTCACCAACTGCGGCCAGTACCTACGAGCAGTACTTC | CASSPTAASTYEQYF
. | TRBJ1-1 | TRBV9 | TRBD1 | TGTGCCAGCAGCCCAGGGACAGGGAACACTGAAGCTTTCTTT | CASSPGTGNTEAFF
few | TRBJ1-4 | TRBV4-2 | . | TGTGCCAGCAGCCTGATGGGGGAAAAACTGTTTTTT | CASSLMGEKLFF
. | TRBJ1-6 | TRBV19 | TRBD1 | TGTGCCAGTACCCAACAGGGGCCGACTTCACCCCTCCACTTT | CASTQQGPTSPLHF
many | TRBJ1-2 | TRBV7-2 | . | TGTGCCAGCAGCTTGGCGTGGGGGGATGGCTACACCTTC | CASSLAWGDGYTF
. | TRBJ2-2 | TRBV9 | TRBD1 | TGTGCCAGCAGCGTAGCTAGGACAGGGGCGAACACCGGGGAGCTGTTTTTT | CASSVARTGANTGELFF
. | TRBJ2-7 | TRBV28 | . | TGTGCCAGCAGTCGACAGATGACCTACGAGCAGTACTTC | CASSRQMTYEQYF
. | TRBJ1-2 | TRBV5-4 | TRBD1 | TGTGCCAGCAGCTTAAGGGGGCGCGCGTATGGCTACACCTTC | CASSLRGRAYGYTF
. | TRBJ1-4 | TRBV19 | . | TGTGCCAGTAGTATAGTATGGGTCGGGGACCGCCTTAATGAAAAACTGTTTTTT | CASSIVWVGDRLNEKLFF